This is a list of T cell receptor beta chains from one sample in a study of type 1 and type 2 diabetes patients. TCRdb re-derived calls from the multiplex PCR reads in MiXCR, one entry per CDR3 protein. The sample contains more than 250,000 distinct CDR3 sequences, more than 40% of which appear only once. Source material: peripheral blood mononuclear cells (PBMCs). These receptor sequences come from a man aged 18 to 30 with type 2 diabetes. Each CDR3 is given with its conserved first and last residue. D genes are given only for firm matches. Rows may omit the clone size; those that give it use once, few, many or a size class.

>TRBV12-3/TRBV12-4|-|TRBD2|TRBJ2-7
CASSVGLEGYEQYF
TGTGCCAGCAGCGTCGGACTAGAAGGGTACGAGCAGTACTTC
>TRBV7-8|few|-|TRBJ2-7
CASSLALRGGLALAQYF
TGTGCCAGCAGCTTAGCCCTGCGCGGGGGCTTAGCCTTGGCGCAGTACTTC
>TRBV2|-|-|TRBJ2-2
CASTPFGNTGELFF
TGTGCCAGCACCCCCTTCGGAAACACCGGGGAGCTGTTTTTT
>TRBV2|many|-|TRBJ1-1
CAKTKVNTEAFF
TGTGCCAAAACAAAAGTGAACACTGAAGCTTTCTTT
>TRBV19|-|TRBD1|TRBJ2-7
CASRPGQGVSYEQYF
TGTGCCAGTAGACCGGGACAGGGGGTATCCTACGAGCAGTACTTC
>TRBV30|few|TRBD2|TRBJ2-3
CAWMREWVTDTQYF
TGTGCCTGGATGCGGGAGTGGGTCACAGATACGCAGTATTTT
>TRBV6-5|-|-|TRBJ2-7
CASRNRHSSYEQYF
TGTGCCAGCAGGAACAGGCATAGCTCCTACGAGCAGTACTTC
>TRBV12-3/TRBV12-4|-|-|TRBJ1-4
CASVPARAITKKLFF
TGTGCCAGCGTCCCGGCCAGGGCCATAACCAAAAAACTGTTTTTT
>TRBV2|-|TRBD2|TRBJ2-1
CAIRIGGTKSYNEQFF
TGTGCCATCAGAATCGGGGGGACTAAATCCTACAATGAGCAGTTCTTC
>TRBV6-6|few|TRBD1|TRBJ1-2
CASSYTQGSGYTF
TGTGCCAGCAGTTACACACAGGGGAGCGGCTACACCTTC
>TRBV29-1|-|-|TRBJ1-1
CSVGMNTEAFF
TGCAGCGTTGGGATGAACACTGAAGCTTTCTTT
>TRBV13|few|TRBD1|TRBJ1-6
CASKLLGGNSPLHF
TGTGCCAGCAAACTCTTAGGGGGCAATTCACCCCTCCACTTT
>TRBV15|-|TRBD1|TRBJ2-7
CATSTLDRGREQYF
TGTGCCACCAGCACTTTGGACAGGGGGCGCGAGCAGTACTTC
>TRBV9|-|TRBD1|TRBJ1-6
CASSGSDRGDSPLHF
TGTGCCAGCAGCGGATCGGACAGGGGTGATTCACCCCTCCACTTT
>TRBV10-3|few|TRBD1|TRBJ1-1
CASSRQGGNTEAFF
TGTGCCAGCAGCCGACAGGGTGGCAACACTGAAGCTTTCTTT
>TRBV7-3|-|-|TRBJ2-1
CASSLVGGQNEQFF
TGTGCCAGCAGTCTCGTCGGGGGCCAGAATGAGCAGTTCTTC
>TRBV12-3/TRBV12-4|once|TRBD2|TRBJ2-3
CASSEALAATSTDTQYF
TGTGCCAGCAGCGAAGCACTAGCGGCCACCAGCACAGATACGCAGTATTTT
>TRBV13|-|TRBD1|TRBJ2-5
CASSLGQGRQETQYF
TGCGCCAGCAGCTTGGGACAGGGGCGTCAAGAGACCCAGTACTTC
>TRBV7-2|-|-|TRBJ2-1
CASRSGMGDGNEQFF
TGTGCCAGCAGGTCCGGGATGGGGGACGGCAATGAGCAGTTCTTC
>TRBV2|many|TRBD1|TRBJ2-7
CASLGTGLQQYF
TGTGCCAGCCTCGGGACAGGGTTACAACAGTACTTC
>TRBV7-3|few|TRBD1|TRBJ1-4
CASREGQGAQKLFF
TGTGCCAGCAGGGAGGGACAGGGTGCGCAAAAACTGTTTTTT
>TRBV19|once|TRBD1|TRBJ1-1
CASSTSGQGSTEAFF
TGTGCCAGTAGTACCTCGGGACAGGGGAGCACTGAAGCTTTCTTT
>TRBV10-3|many|-|TRBJ1-2
CAIRELKPSGYGYTF
TGTGCCATCAGAGAGCTGAAACCCTCGGGCTATGGCTACACCTTC
>TRBV19|few|-|TRBJ2-1
CASGFFYEQFF
TGTGCCAGTGGCTTTTTTTATGAGCAGTTCTTC